This TCR beta chain comes out of a study of naive and memory T cell subsets. Study-wide points: TCR abundance followed a power law differing between naive and memory subsets. Especially in CD8 cells, naive repertoires contained a few larger clonotypes, possibly CD45RA-re-expressing memory cells.

The CDR3 covers 17 residues. Trimming cost V 5 bases and J 0 bases, with 17 bases left between them. Germline V gives CDR1 LGHDT, CDR2 YNNKEL (reference sequence). An equimolar mix of two oligonucleotides served as the beta constant-region primer for TRBC1 and TRBC2. The ligated cDNA underwent four PCR rounds using SP2 and nested alpha and beta constant-region primers. TCRdb analysed the UMI-ligation and nested PCR reads with MiXCR anew, one entry per CDR3 protein. The sample records approximately 140,000 distinct CDR3 sequences, 15% to 25% being singletons. As to this clonotype: Its target is not known.

The chain carries TRBV3-1 and TRBJ2-1, with D perhaps TRBD1 or TRBD2 (5 bases each). Sequenced input: naive CD8+ T cells from blood. This TCR derives from a human donor in good health. The CDR3 nucleotides read TGTGCCAGCAGCGCCTCGCACGGGGCAGGCTCCTACAATGAGCAGTTCTTC. It codes for CASSASHGAGSYNEQFF.